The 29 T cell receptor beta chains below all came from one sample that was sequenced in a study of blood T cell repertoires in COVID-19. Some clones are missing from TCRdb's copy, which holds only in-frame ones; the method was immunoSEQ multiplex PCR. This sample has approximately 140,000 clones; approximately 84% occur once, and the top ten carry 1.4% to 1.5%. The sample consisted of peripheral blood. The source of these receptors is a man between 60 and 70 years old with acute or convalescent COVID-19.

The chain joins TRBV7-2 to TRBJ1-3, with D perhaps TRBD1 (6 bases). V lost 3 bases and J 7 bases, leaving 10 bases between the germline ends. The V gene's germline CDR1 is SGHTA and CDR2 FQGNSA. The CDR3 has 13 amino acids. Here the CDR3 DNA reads TGTGCCAGCAGCTTTCAACAGGGCAACACCATATATTTT. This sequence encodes CASSFQQGNTIYF.

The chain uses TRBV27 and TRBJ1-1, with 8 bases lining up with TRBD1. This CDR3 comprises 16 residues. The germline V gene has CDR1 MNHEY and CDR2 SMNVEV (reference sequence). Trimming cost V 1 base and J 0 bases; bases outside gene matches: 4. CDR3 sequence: CASSLLPGGMNTEAFF. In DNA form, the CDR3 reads TGTGCCAGCAGTTTATTACCAGGGGGCATGAACACTGAAGCTTTCTTT.

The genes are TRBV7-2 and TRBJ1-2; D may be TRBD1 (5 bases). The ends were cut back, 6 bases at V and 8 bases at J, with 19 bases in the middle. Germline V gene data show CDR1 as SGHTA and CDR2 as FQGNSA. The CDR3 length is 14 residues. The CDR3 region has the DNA TGTGCCAGCAGAGGGGCGGGGAAGGGCGGCGGCTACACCTTC. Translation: CASRGAGKGGGYTF.

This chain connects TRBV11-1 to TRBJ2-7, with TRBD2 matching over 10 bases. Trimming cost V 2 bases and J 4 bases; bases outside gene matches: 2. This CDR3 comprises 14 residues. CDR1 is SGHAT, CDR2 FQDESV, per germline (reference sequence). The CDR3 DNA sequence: TGTGCCAGCAGCTTATCTAGCGGGAGTTACGAGCAGTACTTC. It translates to CASSLSSGSYEQYF. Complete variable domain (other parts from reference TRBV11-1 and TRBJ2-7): EAEVAQSPRYKITEKSQAVAFWCDPISGHATLYWYRQILGQGPELLVQFQDESVVDDSQLPKDRFSAERLKGVDSTLKIQPAELGDSAMYLCASSLSSGSYEQYFGPGTRLTVT.

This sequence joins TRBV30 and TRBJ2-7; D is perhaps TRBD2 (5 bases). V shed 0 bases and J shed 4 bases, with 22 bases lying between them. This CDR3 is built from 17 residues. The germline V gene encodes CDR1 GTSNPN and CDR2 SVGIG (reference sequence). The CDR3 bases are TGTGCCTGGAGTGTAGGGCTGGCCGGACTGGGCGGTTACGAGCAGTACTTC. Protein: CAWSVGLAGLGGYEQYF.

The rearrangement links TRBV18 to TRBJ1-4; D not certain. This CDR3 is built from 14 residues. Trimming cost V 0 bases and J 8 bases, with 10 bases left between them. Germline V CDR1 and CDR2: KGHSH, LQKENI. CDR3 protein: CASSPPGTEEKLFF. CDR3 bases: TGTGCCAGCTCACCACCCGGAACAGAGGAAAAACTGTTTTTT.

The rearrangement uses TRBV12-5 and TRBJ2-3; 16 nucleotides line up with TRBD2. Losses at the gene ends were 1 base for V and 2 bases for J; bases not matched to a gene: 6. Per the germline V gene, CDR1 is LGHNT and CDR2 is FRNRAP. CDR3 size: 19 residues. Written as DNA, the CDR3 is TGTGCTAGTGGTTTGGCGGGACTAGCGGGAGGGCTTCTCACAGATACGCAGTATTTT. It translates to CASGLAGLAGGLLTDTQYF.

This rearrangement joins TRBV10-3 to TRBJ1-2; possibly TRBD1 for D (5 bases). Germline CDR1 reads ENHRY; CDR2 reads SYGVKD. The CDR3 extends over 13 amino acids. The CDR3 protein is CGSREREENGYTF. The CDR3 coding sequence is TGTGGGAGCAGGGAAAGGGAAGAGAATGGCTACACCTTC.

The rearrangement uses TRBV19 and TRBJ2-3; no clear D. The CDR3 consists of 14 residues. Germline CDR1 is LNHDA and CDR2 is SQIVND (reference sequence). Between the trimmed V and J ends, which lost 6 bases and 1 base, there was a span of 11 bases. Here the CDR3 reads CASRAGMGTDTQYF. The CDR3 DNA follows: TGTGCCAGTAGGGCAGGTATGGGCACAGATACGCAGTATTTT.

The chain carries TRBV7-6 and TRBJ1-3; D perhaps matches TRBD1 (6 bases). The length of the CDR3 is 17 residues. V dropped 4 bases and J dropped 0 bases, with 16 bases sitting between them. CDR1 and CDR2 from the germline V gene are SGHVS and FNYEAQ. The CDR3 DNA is TGTGCCAGCAGCTCCCAAGGCGACAGGCTCTCTGGAAACACCATATATTTT. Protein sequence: CASSSQGDRLSGNTIYF.

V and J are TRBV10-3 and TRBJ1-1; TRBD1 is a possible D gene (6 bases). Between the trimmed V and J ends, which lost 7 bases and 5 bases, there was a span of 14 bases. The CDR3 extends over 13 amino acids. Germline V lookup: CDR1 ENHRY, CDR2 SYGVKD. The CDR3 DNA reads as TGTGCCATCAACAGGGCCGAGGGTACTGAAGCTTTCTTT. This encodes CAINRAEGTEAFF.

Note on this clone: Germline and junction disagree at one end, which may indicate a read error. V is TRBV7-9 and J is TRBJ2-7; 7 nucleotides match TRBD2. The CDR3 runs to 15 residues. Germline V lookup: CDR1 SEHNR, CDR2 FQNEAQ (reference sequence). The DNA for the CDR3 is TGTGCCAGCAGCGCCGGCCTGAGCGGGGTCCCTATCTTCGACTTC. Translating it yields CASSAGLSGVPIFDF.

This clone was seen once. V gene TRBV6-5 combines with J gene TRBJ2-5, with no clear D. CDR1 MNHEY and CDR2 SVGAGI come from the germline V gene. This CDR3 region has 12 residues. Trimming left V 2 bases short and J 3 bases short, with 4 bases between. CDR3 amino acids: CASSYGEETQYF. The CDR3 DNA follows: TGTGCCAGCAGTTACGGAGAAGAGACCCAGTACTTC.

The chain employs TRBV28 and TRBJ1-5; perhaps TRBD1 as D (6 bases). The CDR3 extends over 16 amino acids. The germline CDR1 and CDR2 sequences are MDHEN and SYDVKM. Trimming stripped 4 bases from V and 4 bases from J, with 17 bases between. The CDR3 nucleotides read TGTGCCAGCAGTTCGGGGGGTGGGCAGGGGAATCAGCCCCAGCATTTT. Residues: CASSSGGGQGNQPQHF.

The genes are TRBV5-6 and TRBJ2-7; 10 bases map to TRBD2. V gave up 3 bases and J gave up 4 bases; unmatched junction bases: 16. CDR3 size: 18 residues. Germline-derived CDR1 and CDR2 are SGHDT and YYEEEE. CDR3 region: CASSSRRTSGRQVYEQYF. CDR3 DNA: TGTGCCAGCAGCTCACGAAGGACTAGCGGCCGGCAGGTTTACGAGCAGTACTTC.

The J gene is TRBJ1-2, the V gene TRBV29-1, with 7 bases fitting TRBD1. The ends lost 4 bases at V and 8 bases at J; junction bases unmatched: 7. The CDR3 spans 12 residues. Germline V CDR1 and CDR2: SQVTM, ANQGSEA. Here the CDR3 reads CSVGQGLSGYTF. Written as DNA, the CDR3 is TGCAGCGTTGGACAGGGTCTTAGCGGCTACACCTTC. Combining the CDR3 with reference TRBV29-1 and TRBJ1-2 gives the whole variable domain SAVISQKPSRDICQRGTSLTIQCQVDSQVTMMFWYRQQPGQSLTLIATANQGSEATYESGFVIDKFPISRPNLTFSTLTVSNMSPEDSSIYLCSVGQGLSGYTFGSGTRLTVV.

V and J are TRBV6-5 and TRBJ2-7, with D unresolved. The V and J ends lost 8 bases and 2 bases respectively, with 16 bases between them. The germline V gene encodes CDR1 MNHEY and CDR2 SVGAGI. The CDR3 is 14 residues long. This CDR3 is CASGSVGYAYEQYF. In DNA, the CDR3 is TGTGCCAGCGGTTCGGTGGGCTATGCCTACGAGCAGTACTTC.

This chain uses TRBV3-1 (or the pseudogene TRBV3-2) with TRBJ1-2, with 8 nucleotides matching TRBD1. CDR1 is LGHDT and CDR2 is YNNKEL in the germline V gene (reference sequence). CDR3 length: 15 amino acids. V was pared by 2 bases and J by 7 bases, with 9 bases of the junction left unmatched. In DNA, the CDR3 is TGTGCCAGCAGCCAAACGGGACAGGATTGGCGTGGCTACACCTTC. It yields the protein CASSQTGQDWRGYTF.

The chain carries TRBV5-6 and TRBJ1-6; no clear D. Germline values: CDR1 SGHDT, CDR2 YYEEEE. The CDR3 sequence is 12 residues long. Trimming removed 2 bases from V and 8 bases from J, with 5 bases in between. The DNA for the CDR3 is TGTGCCAGCAGCTTCGTCTATTCACCCCTCCACTTT. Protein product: CASSFVYSPLHF. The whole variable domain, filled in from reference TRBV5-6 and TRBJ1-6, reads DAGVTQSPTHLIKTRGQQVTLRCSPKSGHDTVSWYQQALGQGPQFIFQYYEEEERQRGNFPDRFSGHQFPNYSSELNVNALLLGDSALYLCASSFVYSPLHFGNGTRLTVT.

This chain's CDR3 is CASSNRGLDTEAFF. The CDR3 nucleotides read TGTGCCAGCAGCAACAGGGGGCTGGACACTGAAGCTTTCTTT. V is TRBV9 and J is TRBJ1-1; 9 nucleotides match TRBD1. Germline values: CDR1 SGDLS, CDR2 YYNGEE. Germline trimming cut 4 bases from V and 3 bases from J; bases unmatched to any gene: 4. This CDR3 region has 14 residues.

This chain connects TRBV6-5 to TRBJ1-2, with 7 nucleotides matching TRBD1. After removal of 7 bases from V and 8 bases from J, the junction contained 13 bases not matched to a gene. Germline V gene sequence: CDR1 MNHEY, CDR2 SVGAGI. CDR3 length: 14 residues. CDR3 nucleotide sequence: TGTGCCAGCAATCCGGCGGAGGGGGCGGGCGGCTACACCTTC. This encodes CASNPAEGAGGYTF.

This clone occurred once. The DNA for the CDR3 is TGCGCCAGCAGCTCAGGATCCGAGCAGTACTTC. It translates to CASSSGSEQYF. The chain carries TRBV5-1 and TRBJ2-7; D unclear. The CDR3 loop spans 11 amino acids. Germline CDR1 reads SGHRS; CDR2 reads YFSETQ. Between the trimmed V and J ends, which lost 3 bases and 6 bases, there was a span of 7 bases. The variable domain in full, with the rest retrieved from reference TRBV5-1 and TRBJ2-7, is KAGVTQTPRYLIKTRGQQVTLSCSPISGHRSVSWYQQTPGQGLQFLFEYFSETQRNKGNFPGRFSGRQFSNSRSEMNVSTLELGDSALYLCASSSGSEQYFGPGTRLTVT.

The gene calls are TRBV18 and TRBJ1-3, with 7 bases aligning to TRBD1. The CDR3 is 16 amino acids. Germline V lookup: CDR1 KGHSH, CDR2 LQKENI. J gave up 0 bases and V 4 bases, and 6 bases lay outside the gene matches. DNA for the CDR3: TGTGCCAGCTCACATCCGGGACAGAACTCTGGAAACACCATATATTTT. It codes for CASSHPGQNSGNTIYF.

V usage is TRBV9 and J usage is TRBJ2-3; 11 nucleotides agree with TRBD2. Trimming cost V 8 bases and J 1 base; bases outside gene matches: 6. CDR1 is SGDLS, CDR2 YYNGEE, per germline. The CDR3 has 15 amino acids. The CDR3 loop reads CARAGSGRGTDTQYF. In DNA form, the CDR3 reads TGTGCCAGAGCGGGTAGCGGGAGGGGCACAGATACGCAGTATTTT.

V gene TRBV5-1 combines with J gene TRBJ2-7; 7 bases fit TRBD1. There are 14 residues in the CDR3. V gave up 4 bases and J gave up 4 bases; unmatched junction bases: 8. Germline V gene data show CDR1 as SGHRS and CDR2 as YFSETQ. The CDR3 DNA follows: TGCGCCAGCAGCCTGACAGGGAAAGGGTACGAGCAGTACTTC. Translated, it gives CASSLTGKGYEQYF.

The CDR3 DNA sequence: TGTGCCAGCAGGACAGGGTTTGGAAACACCATATATTTT. This translates into CASRTGFGNTIYF. This chain joins TRBV5-6 and TRBJ1-3, with 7 positions matching TRBD1. The CDR3 has 13 amino acids. Per the germline V gene, CDR1 is SGHDT and CDR2 is YYEEEE. V was pared by 5 bases and J by 3 bases, with 2 bases of the junction left unmatched.

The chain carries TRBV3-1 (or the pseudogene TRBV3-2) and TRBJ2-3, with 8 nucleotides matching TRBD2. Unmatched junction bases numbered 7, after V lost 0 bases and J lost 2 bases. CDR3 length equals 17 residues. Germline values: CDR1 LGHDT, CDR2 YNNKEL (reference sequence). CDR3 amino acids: CASSQDPAGAITDTQYF. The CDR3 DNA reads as TGTGCCAGCAGCCAAGATCCAGCGGGGGCGATCACAGATACGCAGTATTTT.

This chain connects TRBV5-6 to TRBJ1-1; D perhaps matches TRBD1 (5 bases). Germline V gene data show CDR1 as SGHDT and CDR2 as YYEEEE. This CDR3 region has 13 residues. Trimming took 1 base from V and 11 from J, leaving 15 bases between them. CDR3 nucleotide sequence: TGTGCCAGCAGCTTGCCGGTCGGGGAGGGGGCTTTCTTT. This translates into CASSLPVGEGAFF. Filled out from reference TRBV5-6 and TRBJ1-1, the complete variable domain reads DAGVTQSPTHLIKTRGQQVTLRCSPKSGHDTVSWYQQALGQGPQFIFQYYEEEERQRGNFPDRFSGHQFPNYSSELNVNALLLGDSALYLCASSLPVGEGAFFGQGTRLTVV.

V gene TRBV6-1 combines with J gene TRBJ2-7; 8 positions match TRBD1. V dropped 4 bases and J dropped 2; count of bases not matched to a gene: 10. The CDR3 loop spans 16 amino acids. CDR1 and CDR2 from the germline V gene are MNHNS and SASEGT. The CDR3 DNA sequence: TGTGCCAGCAGTGTATTGTCCAGGGGGCGACCCTACGAGCAGTACTTC. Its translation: CASSVLSRGRPYEQYF.